Listed below are T cell receptor beta chains from one sample, sequenced in a study of blood T cell repertoires in COVID-19. Sequencing was performed with immunoSEQ multiplex PCR; in TCRdb, only in-frame clones are kept and a portion is missing. The sample gives 200,000 to 250,000 clones, about 80% of which show up once; 7.5% to 10% is in the top ten. Sequenced sample: peripheral blood. These receptors were taken from an elderly man with acute or convalescent COVID-19. The CDR3 runs from the conserved cysteine through the conserved F or W. The D gene is left open where the match is weak. The size entry is marked missing in some rows and otherwise reads once, few, many or a size class.

d_call j_call clone_size v_call cdr3_aa cdr3_nt
. TRBJ2-2 . TRBV11-2 CASSLVRNTGELFF TGTGCCAGCAGCTTGGTCAGAAACACCGGGGAGCTGTTTTTT
TRBD2 TRBJ2-1 . TRBV30 CATMGGYGEQFF TGTGCCACCATGGGAGGGTATGGTGAGCAGTTCTTC
. TRBJ1-5 . TRBV19 CASSYITGRQPQHF TGTGCCAGTAGTTACATTACAGGCCGACAGCCCCAGCATTTT
TRBD2 TRBJ2-2 . TRBV4-1 CASSPGRTGGTGELFF TGCGCCAGCAGCCCGGGGAGAACGGGGGGCACCGGGGAGCTGTTTTTT
. TRBJ1-1 . TRBV6-6 CASSPRRDTEAFF TGTGCCAGCAGTCCCCGCCGGGACACTGAAGCTTTCTTT
. TRBJ2-1 . TRBV7-8 CASSFDGNYNEQFF TGTGCCAGCAGCTTTGACGGGAACTACAATGAGCAGTTCTTC
. TRBJ2-7 . TRBV30 CAWSPMGGRELYEQYF TGTGCCTGGAGCCCAATGGGAGGCAGGGAACTCTACGAGCAGTACTTC
. TRBJ1-5 . TRBV19 CASSIKAGFNQPQHF TGTGCCAGTAGTATAAAAGCAGGGTTCAATCAGCCCCAGCATTTT
TRBD2 TRBJ2-1 few TRBV4-2 CASSQELIGLAGPNEQFF TGTGCCAGCAGCCAAGAATTGATTGGACTAGCGGGTCCCAATGAGCAGTTCTTC
. TRBJ2-2 . TRBV6-5 CATTPGATVGELFF TGTGCCACCACCCCAGGGGCAACTGTAGGGGAGCTGTTTTTT
TRBD1 TRBJ2-7 . TRBV19 CASRPGGSTDEQYF TGTGCCAGTAGACCAGGGGGCTCGACCGACGAGCAGTACTTC
TRBD1 TRBJ2-7 . TRBV6-5 CASRERGLYYEQYF TGTGCAAGCCGAGAAAGGGGGCTTTACTACGAGCAGTACTTC
TRBD1 TRBJ2-3 once TRBV7-9 CASSLGQGASKTDTQYF TGTGCCAGCAGCTTGGGACAGGGGGCGAGTAAGACAGATACGCAGTATTTT
. TRBJ1-1 . TRBV28 CASSLSGFRGTEAFF TGTGCCAGCAGTTTGTCAGGGTTTAGGGGCACTGAAGCTTTCTTT
TRBD1 TRBJ2-7 . TRBV5-1 CASSLVSGQGTYEQYF TGCGCCAGCAGCTTGGTTTCGGGACAGGGCACCTACGAGCAGTACTTC
. TRBJ1-2 . TRBV2 CASSEPGYGYTF TGTGCCAGCAGTGAACCCGGCTATGGCTACACCTTC
TRBD1 TRBJ1-5 . TRBV5-8 CASRRGGTVNQPQHF TGTGCCAGCAGGCGAGGGGGGACAGTGAATCAGCCCCAGCATTTT
TRBD1 TRBJ1-1 once TRBV18 CASSPGTAEAFF TGTGCCAGCTCACCAGGGACAGCTGAAGCTTTCTTT
. TRBJ2-7 . TRBV6-6 CASSYAERVVEQYF TGTGCCAGCAGTTACGCTGAGCGGGTTGTGGAGCAGTACTTC
TRBD1 TRBJ1-1 . TRBV7-9 CASSLAGGQGHQAFF TGTGCCAGCAGCTTAGCGGGGGGACAGGGGCACCAAGCTTTCTTT
. TRBJ2-3 . TRBV7-9 CASSLEGSGDTQYF TGTGCCAGCAGCTTGGAAGGGAGCGGAGATACGCAGTATTTT
. TRBJ1-6 few TRBV12-3/TRBV12-4 CASSYNYNSPLHF TGTGCCAGCAGTTATAATTATAATTCACCCCTCCACTTT